What follows are 14 T cell receptor beta chains derived from one specimen sequenced in a study of technical replicates of blood from a handful of donors. Only in-frame clones appear in the TCRdb table, and some are missing; sequencing was by immunoSEQ multiplex PCR. The sample carries more than 75,000 clones, 90% to 95% recorded once. The sequenced sample consisted of T cells isolated from PBMCs. The receptors shown here come from a human donor in good health.

The chain carries TRBV5-1 and TRBJ2-7; no firm D call. V shed 4 bases and J shed 0 bases, with 11 bases lying between them. CDR1 SGHRS and CDR2 YFSETQ come from the germline V gene. The CDR3 has 14 amino acids. The CDR3 sequence: CASSISPSSYEQYF. As DNA, the CDR3 is TGCGCCAGCAGCATTTCTCCCAGCTCCTACGAGCAGTACTTC.

The V call is TRBV28, the J call TRBJ2-2; D possibly corresponds to TRBD2 (5 bases). Germline V gives CDR1 MDHEN, CDR2 SYDVKM. CDR3 size: 18 residues. Deletions cut 2 bases from V and 8 bases from J, with 24 bases between. Written as DNA, the CDR3 is TGTGCCAGCAGTTTAAGAACCCCACTAGTTTGGAGTAGTGGGGAGCTGTTTTTT. Translated: CASSLRTPLVWSSGELFF. Full variable domain (remainder filled in from reference TRBV28 and TRBJ2-2): DVKVTQSSRYLVKRTGEKVFLECVQDMDHENMFWYRQDPGLGLRLIYFSYDVKMKEKGDIPEGYSVSREKKERFSLILESASTNQTSMYLCASSLRTPLVWSSGELFFGEGSRLTVL.

The V gene is TRBV28, the J gene TRBJ1-1; no clear D. The V gene lost 3 bases and the J gene lost 2 bases, with 10 bases spanning the gap. In germline, CDR1 is MDHEN, CDR2 SYDVKM. The CDR3 spans 14 residues. The CDR3 spells CASSFGEVNTEAFF. In DNA form, the CDR3 reads TGTGCCAGCAGTTTCGGGGAGGTAAACACTGAAGCTTTCTTT.

CDR3: CASSRSDRASYNEQFF. The DNA for the CDR3 is TGTGCCAGCAGCCGAAGCGACAGGGCCTCCTACAATGAGCAGTTCTTC. This chain joins TRBV4-2 and TRBJ2-1; the match to TRBD1 covers 7 bases. Looked up from germline, CDR1 is LGHNA and CDR2 is YNFKEQ. V dropped 4 bases and J dropped 0; count of bases not matched to a gene: 6. The CDR3 runs to 16 residues.

The chain combines TRBV5-1 with TRBJ1-3, with no clear D. Germline V gene lookup returns CDR1 SGHRS and CDR2 YFSETQ. Trimming left V 0 bases short and J 2 bases short, with 6 bases between. The CDR3 is made up of 14 amino acids. The CDR3 here is CASSLAGPGNTIYF. The DNA of the CDR3 is TGCGCCAGCAGCTTGGCCGGTCCTGGAAACACCATATATTTT. The complete variable domain, with remaining parts taken from reference TRBV5-1 and TRBJ1-3, reads KAGVTQTPRYLIKTRGQQVTLSCSPISGHRSVSWYQQTPGQGLQFLFEYFSETQRNKGNFPGRFSGRQFSNSRSEMNVSTLELGDSALYLCASSLAGPGNTIYFGEGSWLTVV.

J is TRBJ2-5 and V is TRBV29-1; TRBD2 might be the D (5 bases). Per germline, CDR1 SQVTM and CDR2 ANQGSEA. V lost 4 bases to trimming and J lost 0 bases, with 12 bases between them. The CDR3 sequence is 14 residues long. The CDR3 DNA reads as TGCAGCGTTGCCCCCGGCGGGTACCAAGAGACCCAGTACTTC. It specifies CSVAPGGYQETQYF.

This rearrangement joins TRBV7-9 to TRBJ1-1, with D unclear. Trimming shortened V by 5 bases and J by 11 bases, and 15 bases separated the two germline ends. CDR3 length: 12 residues. Germline lookup yields CDR1 SEHNR and CDR2 FQNEAQ (reference sequence). The CDR3 DNA reads as TGTGCCAGCAGCCCAGCCAGTAGCCGGGCTTTCTTT. This encodes CASSPASSRAFF.

The chain employs TRBV5-6 and TRBJ2-7; D gene uncertain. Germline CDR1 and CDR2: SGHDT and YYEEEE. The CDR3 has 17 amino acids. Trimming removed 0 bases at V and 0 bases at J, with 16 bases between. The CDR3 nucleotides read TGTGCCAGCAGCTTGGATGGGTACCGAAGGAGCTCCTACGAGCAGTACTTC. Its protein is CASSLDGYRRSSYEQYF.

V is TRBV6-5 and J is TRBJ1-2; maybe TRBD1 (5 bases). CDR1 MNHEY and CDR2 SVGAGI come from the germline V gene. The CDR3 covers 15 residues. V gave up 4 bases and J gave up 2 bases, with 14 bases separating them. CDR3: CASSSTPTGNYGYTF. The CDR3 DNA reads as TGTGCCAGCAGTTCAACCCCCACAGGCAACTATGGCTACACCTTC.

The chain employs TRBV6-1 and TRBJ2-5; the D gene is possibly TRBD1 (6 bases). The CDR3 has 15 amino acids. Trimming removed 2 bases at V and 2 bases at J, with 12 bases between. Germline V lookup: CDR1 MNHNS, CDR2 SASEGT. CDR3 nucleotides: TGTGCCAGCAGTGAAAGCGCCGGACAGCAAGAGACCCAGTACTTC. Protein sequence: CASSESAGQQETQYF.

The chain employs TRBV4-2 and TRBJ2-2, with 9 positions matching TRBD2. The J segment lost 2 bases and the V segment lost 3 bases, leaving 4 bases of the junction unmatched. CDR3 length equals 16 residues. Looked up from germline, CDR1 is LGHNA and CDR2 is YNFKEQ. The CDR3 sequence: CASSQERGANTGELFF. The CDR3 DNA is TGTGCCAGCAGCCAGGAGCGGGGGGCCAACACCGGGGAGCTGTTTTTT.

The V and J genes are TRBV2 and TRBJ1-2; 7 bases match TRBD1. The CDR3 sequence is 17 residues long. With 6 bases clipped from V and 6 bases from J, the junction kept 19 bases outside the gene matches. CDR1 is SNHLY and CDR2 is FYNNEI in the germline V gene. The CDR3 sequence is CASRSPTGRRGADGYTF. CDR3 DNA sequence: TGTGCCAGCAGGTCACCGACAGGGAGGCGGGGGGCGGATGGCTACACCTTC.

The chain carries TRBV18 and TRBJ2-1; the D gene is possibly TRBD2 (5 bases). Between the trimmed V and J ends, which lost 3 bases and 9 bases, there was a span of 18 bases. CDR1 and CDR2 (germline): KGHSH, LQKENI. The CDR3 sequence is 15 residues long. The CDR3 DNA is TGTGCCAGCTCACCCACCGTAGTGGGAGCTAGTGAGCAGTTCTTC. Protein: CASSPTVVGASEQFF.

The chain has TRBV7-3 and TRBJ1-2, with D unclear. Trimming stripped 1 base from V and 2 bases from J, with 5 bases between. The CDR3 covers 13 residues. Germline CDR1 SGHTA, CDR2 FQGTGA. The CDR3 reads CASSLNENYGYTF. CDR3 DNA: TGTGCCAGCAGCTTAAACGAGAACTATGGCTACACCTTC.